A selection of T cell receptor beta chains follows, all from one sample in a study of shared clonotypes between healthy human individuals. The table came from immunoSEQ multiplex PCR; TCRdb's copy has only in-frame clones and leaves some out. In the table there are millions of clones, roughly 92% of which are singletons. Sequencing used naive CD4+ T cells sorted from blood. Receptors were obtained from a man younger than 35 in good health. CDR3s include the opening cysteine and the closing phenylalanine or tryptophan. Fields, in order: D gene, CDR3 length, clone size, J gene, V gene, CDR3 DNA, CDR3 protein. A D gene is named only where the DNA matches it firmly. Expanded clones get a size class; other rows say once, few or many, or leave the size out.

>NA|15|NA|TRBJ2-5|TRBV6-6
TGTGCCAGCAGCCCACCCCCGGGAGTCCCAGAGACCCAGTACTTC
CASSPPPGVPETQYF
>NA|15|once|TRBJ1-4|TRBV19
TGTGCCAGTAGTTTCAAACAGGGTTTGAGAGAAAAACTGTTTTTT
CASSFKQGLREKLFF
>NA|12|NA|TRBJ2-5|TRBV30
TGTGCCTGGAGCCCTTGGGGGGAGACCCAGTACTTC
CAWSPWGETQYF
>NA|15|NA|TRBJ1-4|TRBV5-1
TGCGCCAGCAGCCCATGGACAGCCTCTAATGAAAAACTGTTTTTT
CASSPWTASNEKLFF
>TRBD1|13|NA|TRBJ2-3|TRBV2
TGTGCCAGCAGGGACCTAGGGACAGGGACGCAGTATTTT
CASRDLGTGTQYF
>TRBD2|19|NA|TRBJ2-1|TRBV4-1
TGCGCCAGCAGCCAAGATCGGGTTAGCGGGAGGAAGTCCTACAATGAGCAGTTCTTC
CASSQDRVSGRKSYNEQFF
>TRBD1|15|NA|TRBJ2-1|TRBV9
TGTGCCAGCAGCGGAGGACAGGGGTCCTACAATGAGCAGTTCTTC
CASSGGQGSYNEQFF
>NA|15|NA|TRBJ1-3|TRBV18
TGTGCCAGCTCACCACGCGACATAACGATCAACACCATATATTTT
CASSPRDITINTIYF
>NA|13|NA|TRBJ2-7|TRBV4-3
TGCGCCAGCAGCCAAGACAGGGTCTACGAGCAGTACTTC
CASSQDRVYEQYF
>TRBD2|15|NA|TRBJ2-7|TRBV5-4
TGTGCCAGCAGCTTGGAGGGACTAGCTACCTACGAGCAGTACTTC
CASSLEGLATYEQYF
>NA|13|NA|TRBJ2-2|TRBV30
TGTGCCTGGAGTTTTGGAGGGGCCGGGGAGCTGTTTTTT
CAWSFGGAGELFF
>NA|11|NA|TRBJ1-2|TRBV2
TGTGCCAGCCGGCAATACTATGGCTACACCTTC
CASRQYYGYTF
>TRBD2|15|NA|TRBJ2-2|TRBV2
TGTGCCAGCAGTGTAAGAGCGGGGGTTACCGGGGAGCTGTTTTTT
CASSVRAGVTGELFF
>NA|18|NA|TRBJ2-3|TRBV18
TGTGCCAGCTCACCACCTCGGGGGACACTAGCTAGCACAGATACGCAGTATTTT
CASSPPRGTLASTDTQYF
>NA|14|NA|TRBJ2-7|TRBV4-3
TGCGCCAGCAGCCAAGGAACAGTCTCCTACGAGCAGTACTTC
CASSQGTVSYEQYF
>NA|11|NA|TRBJ2-7|TRBV2
TGTGCCAGCTCGCAAGCCTACGAGCAGTACTTC
CASSQAYEQYF
>TRBD1|13|NA|TRBJ2-7|TRBV27
TGTGCCAGCGGACAGGCCGTCTCCTACGAGCAGTACTTC
CASGQAVSYEQYF
>NA|12|NA|TRBJ1-5|TRBV28
TGTGCCAGCAGGTGGCGGGTTCAGCCCCAGCATTTT
CASRWRVQPQHF
>TRBD1|16|NA|TRBJ2-1|TRBV5-4
TGTGCCAGCAGCTTGGGAGGGACAGGGGGGCGGAATGAGCAGTTCTTC
CASSLGGTGGRNEQFF
>TRBD1|13|NA|TRBJ1-2|TRBV7-9
TGTGCCAGCAGCTTAGAGGGGGCTTATGGCTACACCTTC
CASSLEGAYGYTF
>TRBD1|15|NA|TRBJ2-7|TRBV11-3
TGTGCCAGCAGCCGCCCCGGACAGGCAGCGGACGAGCAGTACTTC
CASSRPGQAADEQYF
>NA|15|NA|TRBJ2-5|TRBV28
TGTGCCACAAGGAGACTCTCAGGTCCCCAAGAGACCCAGTACTTC
CATRRLSGPQETQYF
>NA|13|NA|TRBJ1-2|TRBV18
TGTGCCAGCTCACCAGACAGCTTCTATGGCTACACCTTC
CASSPDSFYGYTF
>TRBD2|18|few|TRBJ2-6|TRBV5-8
TGTGCCAGCGGGGAGGGGCGTAAGTTAAACTCTGGGGCCAACGTCCTGACTTTC
CASGEGRKLNSGANVLTF
>TRBD2|17|NA|TRBJ2-5|TRBV4-1
TGCGCCAGCAGCCAAGATAGTATCGTCGGGGGGGGAGAGACCCAGTACTTC
CASSQDSIVGGGETQYF
>NA|14|NA|TRBJ2-3|TRBV6-1
TGTGCCAGCAGTGACGACGGTCGCACAGATACGCAGTATTTT
CASSDDGRTDTQYF
>NA|17|NA|TRBJ2-1|TRBV18
TGTGCCAGCTCACCGGTCGCGGGTGCACCGGGCGTTCATGAGCAGTTCTTC
CASSPVAGAPGVHEQFF
>NA|15|NA|TRBJ1-6|TRBV28
TGTGCCAGCAGGGTGGACAGCTCCTATAATTCACCCCTCCACTTT
CASRVDSSYNSPLHF
>NA|14|once|TRBJ2-5|TRBV2
TGTGCCAGCAGTGAAGGGGCGGTGGGGGAGACCCAGTACTTC
CASSEGAVGETQYF
>NA|13|NA|TRBJ2-7|TRBV28
TGTGCCAGCAGCAGTGGATCTACCTACGAGCAGTACTTC
CASSSGSTYEQYF
>NA|13|NA|TRBJ2-5|TRBV29-1
TGCAGCTTTAAAGGGCAGCTCCAAGAGACCCAGTACTTC
CSFKGQLQETQYF
>TRBD2|15|NA|TRBJ2-4|TRBV6-1
TGTGCCAGCAGTGGGGGAAGCGGAGGGAGGGGAATTCAGTACTTC
CASSGGSGGRGIQYF
>NA|15|once|TRBJ2-7|TRBV28
TGTGCCAGCAGTTTATATTCCGATTTCCTAGACGAGCAGTACTTC
CASSLYSDFLDEQYF
>TRBD1|14|NA|TRBJ2-3|TRBV2
TGTGCCAGCAGGAGACAGGGGGCAGGAGATACGCAGTATTTT
CASRRQGAGDTQYF
>TRBD2|18|NA|TRBJ2-2|TRBV11-2
TGTGCCAGCACCCTTAGGCTAGCGGGAGGGACCAACACCGGGGAGCTGTTTTTT
CASTLRLAGGTNTGELFF
>TRBD1|15|once|TRBJ2-3|TRBV7-3
TGTGCCAGCAGCCCTGGGACAGGGGGGCGTAGTACGCAGTATTTT
CASSPGTGGRSTQYF
>NA|15|NA|TRBJ2-7|TRBV6-1
TGTGCCAGCAGTGGATTTCAAGGTGTTCTCCACGAGCAGTACTTC
CASSGFQGVLHEQYF
>TRBD1|16|NA|TRBJ1-5|TRBV19
TGTGCCAGTAGTATAGGAGGGGGACAGGGGGGTCAGCCCCAGCATTTT
CASSIGGGQGGQPQHF
>NA|13|NA|TRBJ1-4|TRBV30
TGTGCCTGGAGTCCGGGCTTTAATGAAAAACTGTTTTTT
CAWSPGFNEKLFF
>TRBD2|17|NA|TRBJ2-7|TRBV11-2
TGTGCCAGCAGCTTGCGACTAGCGGGAGGCCTCTCCTACGAGCAGTACTTC
CASSLRLAGGLSYEQYF
>NA|12|NA|TRBJ1-3|TRBV7-9
TGTGCCAGCAGCCCGGGGGGAAACACCATATATTTT
CASSPGGNTIYF
>TRBD1|14|once|TRBJ2-5|TRBV19
TGTGCCAGTAGTGGGGACAGGGGTCGAGAGACCCAGTACTTC
CASSGDRGRETQYF
>NA|12|once|TRBJ1-4|TRBV30
TGTGCCTGGACGCCGACTAATGAAAAACTGTTTTTT
CAWTPTNEKLFF
>TRBD2|15|NA|TRBJ2-5|TRBV28
TGTGCCAGCAGTTTATCACGGCGGGGGGGGGAGACCCAGTACTTC
CASSLSRRGGETQYF
>TRBD1|13|NA|TRBJ2-7|TRBV11-3
TGTGCCAGCAGCTCCCGGGACAGCTACGAGCAGTACTTC
CASSSRDSYEQYF
>TRBD1|13|NA|TRBJ2-1|TRBV5-6
TGTGCCAGCAGCTTAGGGGACAGGGACGAGCAGTTCTTC
CASSLGDRDEQFF
>TRBD1|15|NA|TRBJ1-4|TRBV18
TGTGCCAGCTCACCACGGGGGACAGGGGGCGAAAAACTGTTTTTT
CASSPRGTGGEKLFF
>TRBD1|15|NA|TRBJ2-7|TRBV10-3
TGTGCCATCAGTGAGGGGGTGGGACAGAACTACGAGCAGTACTTC
CAISEGVGQNYEQYF
>NA|15|NA|TRBJ2-1|TRBV18
TGTGCCAGCTCACCACCGGGGCTCTCCTACAATGAGCAGTTCTTC
CASSPPGLSYNEQFF
>NA|11|NA|TRBJ1-1|TRBV30
TGTGCCTGGAGGATGAACACTGAAGCTTTCTTT
CAWRMNTEAFF
>TRBD1|15|once|TRBJ2-2|TRBV2
TGTGCCAGCAGCAAACAGGGGAAAACGACCGGGGAGCTGTTTTTT
CASSKQGKTTGELFF
>NA|15|NA|TRBJ2-7|TRBV30
TGTGCCTGGCGATCCGGGGGACCCATGTTCTACGAGCAGTACTTC
CAWRSGGPMFYEQYF
>TRBD1|17|once|TRBJ2-6|TRBV30
TGTGCCGGAAGTCGTTCAGGGGGCGCCTCCGGGGCCAACGTCCTGACTTTC
CAGSRSGGASGANVLTF
>TRBD2|14|NA|TRBJ2-7|TRBV6-1
TGTGCCAGCAGTGGTAGCGGGGTCCCCTACGAGCAGTACTTC
CASSGSGVPYEQYF
>NA|17|NA|TRBJ1-2|TRBV4-1
TGCGCCAGCAGCCAGGGCACGGGGGGGCAAGGGACTTATGGCTACACCTTC
CASSQGTGGQGTYGYTF
>NA|14|NA|TRBJ1-6|TRBV7-8
TGTGCCAGCAGCGGGTCTGGGGTAGGGTCACCCCTCCACTTT
CASSGSGVGSPLHF
>NA|14|NA|TRBJ2-3|TRBV6-1
TGTGCCAGCAGTCCGTACACCGTTCCAGATACGCAGTATTTT
CASSPYTVPDTQYF